Included here is one TCR beta chain sequence, with context. This sample stems from a study of blood T cell repertoires in COVID-19. Overall study context: Nucleic acid was either cDNA or gDNA, and it came from T cells, B-cell-depleted T cells, or PBMCs.

Methods used by the authors: By means of reference gene primer amplification, nucleated cell counts were estimated. Repertoires were generated with immunoSEQ multiplex PCR, while TCRdb's copy carries only in-frame clones and drops some. The V and J calls and clone size are taken from that table; D and trimming were inferred from the DNA. Of roughly 300,000 clones in the sample, about 86% are singletons; the top ten hold approximately 4.4%. Participant-given clinical history determined each cohort assignment. V lost 0 bases and J lost 4, with 13 bases in between. The CDR3 is 15 amino acids. Germline CDR1 SGDLS, CDR2 YYNGEE.

The material sequenced was PBMCs or T cells enriched from blood (not recorded which). The origin of this receptor is a woman in her 40s with acute COVID-19. The rearrangement links TRBV9 to TRBJ1-1; D not certain. CDR3: CASSVGRAGGTEAFF. Written as DNA, the CDR3 is TGTGCCAGCAGCGTAGGGAGGGCCGGCGGCACTGAAGCTTTCTTT.